Sequencing of this TCR beta chain was carried out in a study of blood T cell repertoires in COVID-19. Study overall: Donors in the United States, Italy and Spain gave samples during acute or convalescent COVID-19. From T cells, B-cell-depleted T cells, or PBMCs came the material, which was cDNA or gDNA.

This clone turned up a few times. Authors' processing steps: Estimation of nucleated cell counts was performed using reference gene primer amplification. This table comes from immunoSEQ multiplex PCR, and its TCRdb copy is limited to in-frame clones, with some not included. The V and J calls and the clone size are those of that table, but D and trimming were determined from the DNA. Altogether more than 85,000 clones are present, approximately 84% being singletons, with the ten largest covering 4% to 5.5%. This CDR3 is built from 14 residues. Trimming shortened V by 0 bases and J by 6 bases, and 13 bases separated the two germline ends. Looked up from germline, CDR1 is SGHRS and CDR2 is YFSETQ.

The sequence was collected from a human donor in a cohort sampled during active COVID-19. The chain has TRBV5-1 and TRBJ2-7; maybe TRBD2 (6 bases). Material: peripheral blood. CDR3 protein: CASSLAGGWGEQYF. The DNA for the CDR3 is TGCGCCAGCAGCTTGGCCGGGGGATGGGGCGAGCAGTACTTC.